Listed below are T cell receptor beta chains from one sample, sequenced in a study of cytomegalovirus exposure and HLA in healthy donors. The repertoire was sequenced with immunoSEQ multiplex PCR; TCRdb's copy has only in-frame clones and lacks some. The sample lists about 140,000 clones, 80% occurring once. The sequencing sample was made of PBMCs. Receptors originate from a woman aged 40 to 50 in good health and CMV-seronegative. Each CDR3 is given with its conserved first and last residue. Each record gives: V gene, CDR3 length, clone size, J gene, D gene, CDR3 protein, CDR3 DNA. D genes are given only for firm matches. Part of the rows lack a size; the others show once, few, many or a class for expanded clones.

v_call: TRBV10-2; cdr3_length: 13; clone_size: once; j_call: TRBJ2-5; d_call: .; cdr3_aa: CASSGGRQETQYF; cdr3_nt: TGCGCCAGCAGTGGGGGGAGGCAAGAGACCCAGTACTTC
v_call: TRBV7-8; cdr3_length: 15; clone_size: .; j_call: TRBJ2-2; d_call: .; cdr3_aa: CASSLDDRYTGELFF; cdr3_nt: TGTGCCAGCAGCTTAGATGACAGATACACCGGGGAGCTGTTTTTT
v_call: TRBV11-3; cdr3_length: 16; clone_size: .; j_call: TRBJ2-5; d_call: TRBD1; cdr3_aa: CASSRGQGRGQETQYF; cdr3_nt: TGTGCCAGCAGCCGAGGACAGGGAAGAGGCCAAGAGACCCAGTACTTC
v_call: TRBV11-2; cdr3_length: 17; clone_size: .; j_call: TRBJ1-2; d_call: .; cdr3_aa: CASSLGRRQPGDYGYTF; cdr3_nt: TGTGCCAGCAGCTTAGGGAGACGCCAACCGGGGGACTATGGCTACACCTTC
v_call: TRBV5-1; cdr3_length: 12; clone_size: .; j_call: TRBJ1-2; d_call: .; cdr3_aa: CASSPLNYGYTF; cdr3_nt: TGCGCCAGCAGCCCCCTAAACTATGGCTACACCTTC
v_call: TRBV7-3; cdr3_length: 17; clone_size: .; j_call: TRBJ2-1; d_call: TRBD2; cdr3_aa: CASSPYGLAGGPGEQFF; cdr3_nt: TGTGCCAGCAGCCCCTACGGTCTAGCGGGAGGGCCTGGTGAGCAGTTCTTC
v_call: TRBV14; cdr3_length: 13; clone_size: .; j_call: TRBJ1-1; d_call: TRBD1; cdr3_aa: CASSSGQGLEAFF; cdr3_nt: TGTGCCAGCAGCTCGGGACAGGGCCTTGAAGCTTTCTTT
v_call: TRBV6-6; cdr3_length: 14; clone_size: once; j_call: TRBJ2-3; d_call: .; cdr3_aa: CASSLTSTGDTQYF; cdr3_nt: TGTGCCAGCAGTTTAACTAGCACTGGAGATACGCAGTATTTT
v_call: TRBV27; cdr3_length: 13; clone_size: .; j_call: TRBJ2-1; d_call: TRBD1; cdr3_aa: CASYDRVEGEQFF; cdr3_nt: TGTGCCAGCTACGACAGGGTAGAAGGTGAGCAGTTCTTC
v_call: TRBV6-5; cdr3_length: 15; clone_size: .; j_call: TRBJ1-6; d_call: .; cdr3_aa: CASRIQGANNSPLHF; cdr3_nt: TGTGCCAGCAGGATACAGGGCGCTAATAATTCACCCCTCCACTTT